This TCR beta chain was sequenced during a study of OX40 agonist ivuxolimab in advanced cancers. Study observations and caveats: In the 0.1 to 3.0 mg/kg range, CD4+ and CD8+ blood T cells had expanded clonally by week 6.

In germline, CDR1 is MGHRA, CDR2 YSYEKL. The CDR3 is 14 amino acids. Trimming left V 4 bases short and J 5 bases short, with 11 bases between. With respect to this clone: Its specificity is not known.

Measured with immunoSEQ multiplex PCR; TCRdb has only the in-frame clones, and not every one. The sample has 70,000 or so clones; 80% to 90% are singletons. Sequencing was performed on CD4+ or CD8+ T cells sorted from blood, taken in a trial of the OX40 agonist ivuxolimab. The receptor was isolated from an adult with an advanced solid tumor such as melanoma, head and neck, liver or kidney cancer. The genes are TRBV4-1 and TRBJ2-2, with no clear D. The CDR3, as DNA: TGCGCCAGCAGCCTAGTCGTAGGGACCGGGGAGCTGTTTTTT. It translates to CASSLVVGTGELFF.